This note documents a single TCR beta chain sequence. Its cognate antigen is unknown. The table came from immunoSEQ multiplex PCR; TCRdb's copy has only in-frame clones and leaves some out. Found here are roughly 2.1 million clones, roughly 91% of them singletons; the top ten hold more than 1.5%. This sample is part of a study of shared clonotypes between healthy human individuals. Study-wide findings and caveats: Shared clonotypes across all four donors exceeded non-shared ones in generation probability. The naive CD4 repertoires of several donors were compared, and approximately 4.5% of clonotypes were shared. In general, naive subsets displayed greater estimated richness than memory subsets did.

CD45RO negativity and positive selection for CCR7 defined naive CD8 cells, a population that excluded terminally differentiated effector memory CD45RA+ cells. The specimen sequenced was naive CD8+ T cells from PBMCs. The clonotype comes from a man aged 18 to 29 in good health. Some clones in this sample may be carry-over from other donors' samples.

The CDR3 region has the DNA TGCGCCAGCAGCTACAGGACGCCCGGACCGGCTTTCTTT. As protein: CASSYRTPGPAFF. The V and J genes are TRBV4-3 and TRBJ1-1; the D gene is possibly TRBD1 (5 bases). Trimming shortened V by 5 bases and J by 11 bases, and 18 bases separated the two germline ends. The CDR3 runs 13 residues. Germline V CDR1 and CDR2: LGHNA, YSLEER.